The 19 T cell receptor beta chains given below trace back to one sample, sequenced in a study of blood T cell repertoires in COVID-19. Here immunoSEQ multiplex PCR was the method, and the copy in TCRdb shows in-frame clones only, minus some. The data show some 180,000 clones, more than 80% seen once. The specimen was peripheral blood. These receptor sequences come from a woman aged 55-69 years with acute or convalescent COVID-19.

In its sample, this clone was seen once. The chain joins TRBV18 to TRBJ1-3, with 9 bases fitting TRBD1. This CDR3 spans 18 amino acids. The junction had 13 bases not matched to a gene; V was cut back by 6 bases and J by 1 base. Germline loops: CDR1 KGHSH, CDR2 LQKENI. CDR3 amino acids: CASSPLEGDRASGNTIYF. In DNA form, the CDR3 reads TGTGCCAGCTCGCCCCTGGAGGGGGACAGGGCTTCTGGAAACACCATATATTTT.

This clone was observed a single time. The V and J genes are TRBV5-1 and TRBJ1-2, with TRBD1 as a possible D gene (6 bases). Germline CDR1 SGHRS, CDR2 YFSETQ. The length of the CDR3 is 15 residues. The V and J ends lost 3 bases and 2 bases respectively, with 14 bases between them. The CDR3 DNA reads TGCGCCAGCAGCTGGGGGCAGAATTCAAACTATGGCTACACCTTC. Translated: CASSWGQNSNYGYTF.

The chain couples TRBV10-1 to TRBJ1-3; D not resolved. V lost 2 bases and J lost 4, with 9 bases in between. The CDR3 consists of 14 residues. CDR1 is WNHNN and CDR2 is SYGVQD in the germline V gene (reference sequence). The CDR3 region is CASSEVSGGNTIYF. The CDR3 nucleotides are TGCGCCAGCAGTGAGGTAAGCGGAGGAAACACCATATATTTT.

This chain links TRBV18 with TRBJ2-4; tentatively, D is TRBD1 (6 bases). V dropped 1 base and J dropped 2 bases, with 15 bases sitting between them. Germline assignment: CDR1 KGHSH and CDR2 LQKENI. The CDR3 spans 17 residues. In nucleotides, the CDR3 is TGTGCCAGCTCACCACGGGCAGGGGAAGGAACCAAAAACATTCAGTACTTC. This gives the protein CASSPRAGEGTKNIQYF.

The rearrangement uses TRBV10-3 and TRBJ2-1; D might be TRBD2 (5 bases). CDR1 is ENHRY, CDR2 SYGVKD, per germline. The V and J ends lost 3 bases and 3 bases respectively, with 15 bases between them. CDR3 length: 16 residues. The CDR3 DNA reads TGTGCCATCAGTGAAGATCGGGGAAGGTACTACAATGAGCAGTTCTTC. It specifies CAISEDRGRYYNEQFF.

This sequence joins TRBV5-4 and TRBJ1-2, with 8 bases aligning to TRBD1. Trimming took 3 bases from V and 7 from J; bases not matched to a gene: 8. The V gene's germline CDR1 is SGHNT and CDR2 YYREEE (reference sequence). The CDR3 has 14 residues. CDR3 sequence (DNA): TGTGCCAGCAGCTCGAACCAGGGGGCTGGTGGCTACACCTTC. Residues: CASSSNQGAGGYTF.

CDR3 in DNA: TGTGCCAGCAGTTTCAGCACTGAAGCTTTCTTT. Its protein product is CASSFSTEAFF. V and J are TRBV2 and TRBJ1-1; no clear D gene. V gave up 5 bases and J gave up 4 bases, with 5 bases separating them. From germline, CDR1 is SNHLY and CDR2 FYNNEI. The CDR3 contains 11 residues.

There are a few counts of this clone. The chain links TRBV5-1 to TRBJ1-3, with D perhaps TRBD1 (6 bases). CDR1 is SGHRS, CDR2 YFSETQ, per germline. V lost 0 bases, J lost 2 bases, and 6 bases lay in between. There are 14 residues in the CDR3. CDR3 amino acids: CASSLDRAGNTIYF. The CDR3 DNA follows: TGCGCCAGCAGCTTGGACAGGGCTGGAAACACCATATATTTT.

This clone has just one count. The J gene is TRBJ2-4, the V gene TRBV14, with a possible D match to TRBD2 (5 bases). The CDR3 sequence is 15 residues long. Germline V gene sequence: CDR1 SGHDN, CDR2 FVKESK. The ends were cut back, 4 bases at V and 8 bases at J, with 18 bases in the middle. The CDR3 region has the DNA TGTGCCAGCAGCCTCGGGTACGGCGCCGGGGACATTCAGTACTTC. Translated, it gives CASSLGYGAGDIQYF.

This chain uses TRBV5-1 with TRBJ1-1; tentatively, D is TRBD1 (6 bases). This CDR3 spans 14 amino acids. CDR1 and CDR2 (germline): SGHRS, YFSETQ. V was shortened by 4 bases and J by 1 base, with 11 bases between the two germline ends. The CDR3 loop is CASSVQGWNTEAFF. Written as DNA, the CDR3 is TGCGCCAGCAGCGTACAGGGATGGAACACTGAAGCTTTCTTT. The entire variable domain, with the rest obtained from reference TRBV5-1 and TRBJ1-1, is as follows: KAGVTQTPRYLIKTRGQQVTLSCSPISGHRSVSWYQQTPGQGLQFLFEYFSETQRNKGNFPGRFSGRQFSNSRSEMNVSTLELGDSALYLCASSVQGWNTEAFFGQGTRLTVV.

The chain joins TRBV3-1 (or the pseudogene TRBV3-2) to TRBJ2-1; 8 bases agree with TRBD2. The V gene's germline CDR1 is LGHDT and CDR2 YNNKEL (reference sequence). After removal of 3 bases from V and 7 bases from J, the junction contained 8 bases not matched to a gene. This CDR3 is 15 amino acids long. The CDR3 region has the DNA TGTGCCAGCAGCCAGGGAGCGGGAGCTGGGAATGAGCAGTTCTTC. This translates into CASSQGAGAGNEQFF.

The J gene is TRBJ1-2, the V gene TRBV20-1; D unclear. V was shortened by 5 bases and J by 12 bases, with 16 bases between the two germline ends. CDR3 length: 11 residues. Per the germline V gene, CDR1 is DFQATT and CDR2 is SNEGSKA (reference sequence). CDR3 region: CSAWALSRDTF. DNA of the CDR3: TGCAGTGCTTGGGCGTTATCGCGTGACACCTTC.

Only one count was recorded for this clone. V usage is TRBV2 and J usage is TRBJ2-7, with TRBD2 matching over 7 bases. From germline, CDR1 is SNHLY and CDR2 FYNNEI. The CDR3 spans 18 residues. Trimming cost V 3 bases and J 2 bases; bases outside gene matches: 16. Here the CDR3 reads CASSEGGVAGSYPYEQYF. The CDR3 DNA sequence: TGTGCCAGCAGTGAGGGAGGGGTGGCGGGCTCGTACCCCTACGAGCAGTACTTC.

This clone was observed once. CDR3: CASSQDGRGGAFF. In DNA form, the CDR3 reads TGTGCCAGCAGCCAAGATGGGAGGGGTGGAGCTTTCTTT. This rearrangement joins TRBV3-1 (or the pseudogene TRBV3-2) to TRBJ1-1; D may be TRBD1 (5 bases). CDR1 is LGHDT and CDR2 is YNNKEL in the germline V gene (reference sequence). There are 13 residues in the CDR3. Deletions cut 0 bases from V and 10 bases from J, with 12 bases between.

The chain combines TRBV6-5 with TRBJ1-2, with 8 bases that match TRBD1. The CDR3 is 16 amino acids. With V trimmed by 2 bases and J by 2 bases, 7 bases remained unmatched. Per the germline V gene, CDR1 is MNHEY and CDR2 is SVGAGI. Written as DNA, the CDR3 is TGTGCCAGCAGTTACACCTGGACAGGGAAAAACTATGGCTACACCTTC. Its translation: CASSYTWTGKNYGYTF.

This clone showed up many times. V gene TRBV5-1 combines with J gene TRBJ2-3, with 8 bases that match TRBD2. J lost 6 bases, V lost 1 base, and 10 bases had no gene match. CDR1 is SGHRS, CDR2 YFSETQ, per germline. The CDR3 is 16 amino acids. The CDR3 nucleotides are TGCGCCAGCAGCTTGTCGTTAACGGGAGGGAGGGATACGCAGTATTTT. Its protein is CASSLSLTGGRDTQYF. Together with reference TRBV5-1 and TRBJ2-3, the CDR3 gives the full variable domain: KAGVTQTPRYLIKTRGQQVTLSCSPISGHRSVSWYQQTPGQGLQFLFEYFSETQRNKGNFPGRFSGRQFSNSRSEMNVSTLELGDSALYLCASSLSLTGGRDTQYFGPGTRLTVL.

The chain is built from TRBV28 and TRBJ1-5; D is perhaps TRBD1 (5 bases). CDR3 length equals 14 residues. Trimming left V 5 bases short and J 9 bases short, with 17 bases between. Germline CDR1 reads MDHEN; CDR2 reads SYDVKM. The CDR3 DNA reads TGTGCCAGCAGTCTACCGACAGTCTCAGCGCCCCAGCATTTT. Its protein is CASSLPTVSAPQHF.

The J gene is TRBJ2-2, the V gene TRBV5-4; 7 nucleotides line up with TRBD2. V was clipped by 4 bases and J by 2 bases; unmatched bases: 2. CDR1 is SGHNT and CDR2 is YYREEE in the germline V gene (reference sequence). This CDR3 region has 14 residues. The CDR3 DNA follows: TGTGCCAGCAGCCCGACTAGCAACACCGGGGAGCTGTTTTTT. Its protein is CASSPTSNTGELFF.

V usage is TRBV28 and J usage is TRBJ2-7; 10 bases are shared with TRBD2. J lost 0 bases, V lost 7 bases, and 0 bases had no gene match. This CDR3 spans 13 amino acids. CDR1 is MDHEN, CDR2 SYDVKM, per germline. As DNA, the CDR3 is TGTGCCAGCACTAGCGGGAGCTCCTACGAGCAGTACTTC. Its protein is CASTSGSSYEQYF.